Below, 18 T cell receptor beta chains from the same sample are listed, as sequenced in a study of cytomegalovirus exposure and HLA in healthy donors. The study ran its PCR with 60 Vbeta and 13 Jbeta primers. The repertoire was sequenced with immunoSEQ multiplex PCR; TCRdb's copy has only in-frame clones and lacks some. Among fewer than 70,000 clones listed, roughly 70% were seen once. The sample comprised PBMCs. The source of these receptors is a man aged 45-60 years in good health and CMV-seronegative.

This chain links TRBV5-6 with TRBJ1-2; D uncertain. V was trimmed by 4 bases and J by 5 bases, leaving 18 bases between them. Germline CDR1 and CDR2: SGHDT and YYEEEE. This CDR3 region has 15 residues. The CDR3 bases are TGTGCCAGCAGCCTGCCCGAGAGGCTTGGGTATGGCTACACCTTC. Its protein product is CASSLPERLGYGYTF.

The chain has TRBV6-6 and TRBJ2-5; 9 bases align to TRBD1. V lost 7 bases to trimming and J lost 7 bases; unmatched junction nucleotides: 7. The germline V gene encodes CDR1 MNHNY and CDR2 SVGAGI (reference sequence). CDR3 size: 13 residues. The CDR3 DNA reads TGTGCCAGCACTTCGACAGGGGGAGTGACCCAGTACTTC. Residues: CASTSTGGVTQYF.

The chain links TRBV10-1 to TRBJ2-5, with a possible D match to TRBD2 (5 bases). The CDR3 sequence is 14 residues long. V was clipped by 6 bases and J by 2 bases, with 13 bases between them. Germline lookup yields CDR1 WNHNN and CDR2 SYGVQD (reference sequence). DNA for the CDR3: TGCGCCAGCAGCCCCAACGGGGTACAAGAGACCCAGTACTTC. It is translated as CASSPNGVQETQYF.

This clone was seen a few times. V usage is TRBV19 and J usage is TRBJ1-1; the D gene is possibly TRBD1 (6 bases). Germline CDR1 reads LNHDA; CDR2 reads SQIVND (reference sequence). This CDR3 spans 13 amino acids. The ends were cut back, 10 bases at V and 10 bases at J, with 22 bases in the middle. The CDR3 region has the DNA TGTGCCACTCGACTCGAGTCCACAGGGATAGCTTTCTTT. Translation gives CATRLESTGIAFF.

This chain uses TRBV19 with TRBJ2-7; maybe TRBD1 (5 bases). The CDR3 is 13 amino acids. Germline V gene lookup returns CDR1 LNHDA and CDR2 SQIVND (reference sequence). Trimming removed 4 bases at V and 5 bases at J, with 12 bases between. CDR3 DNA sequence: TGTGCCAGTAGTAAGCAGGGCATGGACGAGCAGTACTTC. It codes for CASSKQGMDEQYF.

This clone came up once. V gene TRBV12-5 combines with J gene TRBJ1-1; TRBD1 might be the D (5 bases). Trimming stripped 3 bases from V and 4 bases from J, with 12 bases between. CDR3 length: 14 amino acids. The germline CDR1 and CDR2 sequences are LGHNT and FRNRAP. This chain's CDR3 is CASGLGIGGTEAFF. For the CDR3, the DNA is TGTGCTAGTGGTTTAGGGATCGGGGGCACTGAAGCTTTCTTT.

In this sample, this clone turned up a few times. This chain joins TRBV7-9 and TRBJ1-6, with D perhaps matching TRBD1 (5 bases). In germline, CDR1 is SEHNR, CDR2 FQNEAQ (reference sequence). V was shortened by 1 base and J by 7 bases, with 11 bases between the two germline ends. There are 15 residues in the CDR3. DNA of the CDR3: TGTGCCAGCAGCTTAGGGGGGGGAGAAAATTCACCCCTCCACTTT. Translating gives CASSLGGGENSPLHF.

The chain links TRBV27 to TRBJ2-5; TRBD2 matches at 12 bases. Germline CDR1 is MNHEY and CDR2 is SMNVEV (reference sequence). The CDR3 runs 16 residues. The junction had 8 bases not matched to a gene; V was cut back by 6 bases and J by 3 bases. CDR3 DNA sequence: TGTGCCAGCAGGCCGTTACTAGCGGGGGGAAAAGAGACCCAGTACTTC. The encoded protein is CASRPLLAGGKETQYF.

The CDR3 sequence: CASSPRDRDYTEAFF. CDR3 nucleotide sequence: TGTGCCAGCAGCCCGCGGGACAGAGATTACACTGAAGCTTTCTTT. The chain uses TRBV9 and TRBJ1-1; 7 bases agree with TRBD1. CDR3 length: 15 amino acids. After removal of 4 bases from V and 3 bases from J, the junction contained 9 bases not matched to a gene. Germline values: CDR1 SGDLS, CDR2 YYNGEE.

This clone was observed once. The genes are TRBV2 and TRBJ1-2; TRBD1 aligns across 7 bases. Germline values: CDR1 SNHLY, CDR2 FYNNEI. Trimming removed 0 bases from V and 8 bases from J; junction bases left unmatched: 9. The CDR3 runs to 15 residues. Here the CDR3 DNA reads TGTGCCAGCAGTGAAGCGCGGTCAGGGGGTGGCGGCTACACCTTC. It translates to CASSEARSGGGGYTF.

The chain uses TRBV7-9 and TRBJ2-3; a possible D gene is TRBD2 (7 bases). The CDR3 covers 17 residues. Germline V CDR1 and CDR2: SEHNR, FQNEAQ (reference sequence). Trimming stripped 3 bases from V and 3 bases from J, with 19 bases between. The CDR3 reads CASSFIGGGGGTDTQYF. Here the CDR3 DNA reads TGTGCCAGCAGCTTCATAGGAGGAGGGGGGGGAACAGATACGCAGTATTTT.

The chain is built from TRBV19 and TRBJ1-1, with 9 bases aligning to TRBD1. The V gene's germline CDR1 is LNHDA and CDR2 SQIVND (reference sequence). Trimming removed 4 bases from V and 3 bases from J; junction bases left unmatched: 6. The CDR3 is 15 amino acids. CDR3 in amino acids: CASSTKQGAYTEAFF. Here the CDR3 DNA reads TGTGCCAGTAGTACAAAACAGGGGGCGTACACTGAAGCTTTCTTT. Using reference TRBV19 and TRBJ1-1 for the parts outside the CDR3, the full variable domain is DGGITQSPKYLFRKEGQNVTLSCEQNLNHDAMYWYRQDPGQGLRLIYYSQIVNDFQKGDIAEGYSVSREKKESFPLTVTSAQKNPTAFYLCASSTKQGAYTEAFFGQGTRLTVV.

V and J are TRBV10-1 and TRBJ2-7; the D gene is possibly TRBD2 (5 bases). Trimming shortened V by 4 bases and J by 7 bases, and 14 bases separated the two germline ends. The CDR3 loop spans 13 amino acids. Germline lookup yields CDR1 WNHNN and CDR2 SYGVQD (reference sequence). The chain's CDR3 is CASSGTGRGEQYF. The CDR3 DNA reads as TGCGCCAGCAGTGGTACCGGTCGCGGGGAGCAGTACTTC.

V gene TRBV19 combines with J gene TRBJ2-1; 8 nucleotides agree with TRBD1. With 4 bases clipped from V and 11 bases from J, the junction kept 10 bases outside the gene matches. Germline CDR1 and CDR2: LNHDA and SQIVND (reference sequence). The CDR3 contains 14 residues. CDR3 sequence (DNA): TGTGCCAGTAGTACACCGTATGACAGGGGCAAGCAGTTCTTC. Amino acids: CASSTPYDRGKQFF.

J is TRBJ2-1 and V is TRBV9; the D gene is possibly TRBD2 (7 bases). Per the germline V gene, CDR1 is SGDLS and CDR2 is YYNGEE. The CDR3 consists of 15 residues. Trimming took 0 bases from V and 9 from J, leaving 16 bases between them. Here the CDR3 reads CASSVDGGLRAEQFF. Here the CDR3 DNA reads TGTGCCAGCAGCGTAGACGGGGGGCTAAGGGCTGAGCAGTTCTTC.

The CDR3 coding sequence is TGTGCCAGCAGCCCCTCCAGTGACTATGGCTACACCTTC. Translation gives CASSPSSDYGYTF. The chain is built from TRBV9 and TRBJ1-2; no clear D. This CDR3 comprises 13 residues. Trimming pared 4 bases from V and 3 bases from J, leaving 10 bases between. The germline V gene encodes CDR1 SGDLS and CDR2 YYNGEE.

This sequence joins TRBV6-1 and TRBJ1-4; D gene ambiguous. Germline CDR1 reads MNHNS; CDR2 reads SASEGT. Between the trimmed V and J ends, which lost 0 bases and 8 bases, there was a span of 25 bases. The CDR3 consists of 19 residues. Here the CDR3 DNA reads TGTGCCAGCAGTGAAGCGGGGTGGGAGGTTGAGTCTTATAAGGAAAAACTGTTTTTT. Amino acids: CASSEAGWEVESYKEKLFF.

This clone was seen a handful of times. CDR3 in amino acids: CASSKKPDTQYF. In DNA form, the CDR3 reads TGTGCCAGCAGCAAAAAGCCAGATACGCAGTATTTT. The chain is built from TRBV21-1 and TRBJ2-3; the listed D gene, TRBD2, was not tested against the DNA. TRBV21-1 is recorded as a pseudogene. CDR3 length equals 12 residues.